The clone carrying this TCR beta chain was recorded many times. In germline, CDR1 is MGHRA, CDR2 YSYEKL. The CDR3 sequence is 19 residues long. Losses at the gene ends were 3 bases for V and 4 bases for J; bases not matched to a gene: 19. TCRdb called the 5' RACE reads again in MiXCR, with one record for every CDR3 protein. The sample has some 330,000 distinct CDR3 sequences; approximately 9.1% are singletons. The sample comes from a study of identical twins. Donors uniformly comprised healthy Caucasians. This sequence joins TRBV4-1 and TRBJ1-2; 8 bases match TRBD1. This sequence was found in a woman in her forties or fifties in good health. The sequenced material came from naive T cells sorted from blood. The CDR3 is CASSQPFGSTGADVYGYTF. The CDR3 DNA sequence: TGCGCCAGCAGCCAGCCCTTTGGGTCGACAGGGGCCGACGTCTATGGCTACACCTTC.